This T cell receptor beta chain was sequenced during a study of blood T cell repertoires in COVID-19. Only in-frame clones appear in the TCRdb table, and some are missing; sequencing was by immunoSEQ multiplex PCR. This sample yields 350,000 or so clones, of which 90% are seen a single time; 6.5% belongs to the top ten. The CDR3 is made up of 13 amino acids. Germline loops: CDR1 SNHLY, CDR2 FYNNEI. V trimming: 8 bases; J trimming: 8 bases; junction bases outside the gene matches: 6. Sequencing input: peripheral blood. This sequence joins TRBV2 and TRBJ1-6, with 7 nucleotides matching TRBD1. This TCR derives from a man aged 18 to 30 with active or convalescent COVID-19. CDR3 sequence: CASPTGPYSPLHF. Here the CDR3 DNA reads TGTGCCAGCCCGACAGGGCCTTATTCACCCCTCCACTTT.